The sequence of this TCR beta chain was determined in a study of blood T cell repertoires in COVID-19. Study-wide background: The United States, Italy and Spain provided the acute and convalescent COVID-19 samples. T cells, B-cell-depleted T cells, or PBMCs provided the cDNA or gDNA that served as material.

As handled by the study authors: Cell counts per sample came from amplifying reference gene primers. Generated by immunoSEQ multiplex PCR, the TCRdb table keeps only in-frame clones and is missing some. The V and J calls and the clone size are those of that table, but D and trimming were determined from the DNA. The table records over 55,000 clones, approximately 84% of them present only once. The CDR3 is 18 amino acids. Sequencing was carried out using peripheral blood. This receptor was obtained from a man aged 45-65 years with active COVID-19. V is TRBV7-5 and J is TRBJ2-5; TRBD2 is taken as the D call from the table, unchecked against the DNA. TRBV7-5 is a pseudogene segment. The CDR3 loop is CARIPREGGPRRKETQYF. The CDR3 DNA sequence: TGTGCCAGAATCCCTCGGGAGGGAGGGCCGAGACGTAAAGAGACCCAGTACTTC.